These 30 T cell receptor beta chains originate from one sample sequenced in a study of CXCR3-negative and CXCR3-positive naive CD8 T cells. The authors prepared UMI-labeled TRB cDNA libraries by 5' RACE. TCRdb reprocessed the 5' RACE reads and stores each CDR3 protein as one record, lacking DNA. Its listing shows some 130,000 distinct CDR3 sequences. The sample taken for sequencing was naive CXCR3- CD8+ T cells from blood. Subset described: CD45RO-CCR7+CD27+CD95- naive CD8+ T cells lacking CXCR3 (TNR3-). All receptors derive from a human donor in good health. Some clones in this sample may be carry-over from other donors' samples.

The CDR3 reads CASGGPGENIQYF. The V and J genes are TRBV28 and TRBJ2-4; TCRdb reports TRBD1, a call that lacks DNA to check it against. The CDR3 consists of 13 residues. Germline CDR1 MDHEN, CDR2 SYDVKM.

V usage is TRBV5-6 and J usage is TRBJ2-5. Germline V CDR1 and CDR2: SGHDT, YYEEEE. CDR3 size: 13 residues. Here the CDR3 reads CASSLLAEATQYF.

CDR3 sequence reads: CSVDGTGDMLNTEAFF. The chain couples TRBV29-1 to TRBJ1-1; lacking DNA, the TRBD1 call made by TCRdb goes unchecked. The CDR3 totals 16 residues. Germline-derived CDR1 and CDR2 are SQVTM and ANQGSEA.

The gene calls are TRBV4-2 and TRBJ1-2. Germline V gene data show CDR1 as LGHNA and CDR2 as YNFKEQ. This CDR3 has 14 amino acids. The CDR3 region is CASSQITGPDGYTF.

The rearrangement uses TRBV4-3 and TRBJ2-7; TCRdb's D call, TRBD1, is unchecked because there is no DNA. CDR3 length: 15 amino acids. Germline-derived CDR1 and CDR2 are LGHNA and YSLEER. This CDR3 reads CASSQVSGGLYEQYF.

The rearrangement joins TRBV7-3 to TRBJ2-3; no DNA is available, so the TRBD1 call from TCRdb remains unchecked. CDR1 is SGHTA and CDR2 is FQGTGA in the germline V gene. The CDR3 contains 13 residues. The CDR3 spells CASSLISPDTQYF.

The chain joins TRBV12-3 or TRBV12-4 to TRBJ2-7; as DNA is missing, the TRBD2 call by TCRdb cannot be tested. This CDR3 spans 16 amino acids. The CDR3 sequence is CASSPKTSPFLYEQYF.

The V and J genes are TRBV28 and TRBJ2-7; TCRdb lists TRBD1, though no DNA is available to test this call. CDR3 length: 13 residues. Germline CDR1 is MDHEN and CDR2 is SYDVKM. This CDR3 reads CASSLFRADEQYF.

The V call is TRBV6-2 or TRBV6-3, the J call TRBJ2-1. Germline V gene sequence: CDR1 MNHEY, CDR2 SVGEGT. The CDR3 extends over 13 amino acids. CDR3: CASSLKSTNEQFF.

The J gene is TRBJ2-1, the V gene TRBV29-1; TCRdb designates TRBD2, a call that cannot be tested without DNA. Germline-derived CDR1 and CDR2 are SQVTM and ANQGSEA. The CDR3 runs 16 residues. CDR3: CSVEDGASGRGDEQFF.

The rearrangement joins TRBV7-9 to TRBJ2-2. The germline CDR1 and CDR2 sequences are SEHNR and FQNEAQ (reference sequence). This CDR3 spans 15 amino acids. CDR3 sequence: CASSPHGWNTGELFF.

V and J are TRBV28 and TRBJ1-1; TCRdb outputs TRBD1, but without DNA this stays unchecked. This CDR3 contains 15 residues. Germline values: CDR1 MDHEN, CDR2 SYDVKM. The CDR3 here is CASSLYTGVSTEAFF.

The V gene is TRBV25-1, the J gene TRBJ2-2. Looked up from germline, CDR1 is MGHDK and CDR2 is SYGVNS. This CDR3 has 14 amino acids. The CDR3 region is CASREVSTTGELFF.

The rearrangement uses TRBV9 and TRBJ2-1; the TRBD2 assignment by TCRdb is unverifiable without DNA. CDR1 is SGDLS and CDR2 is YYNGEE in the germline V gene. This CDR3 has 13 residues. CDR3 protein: CASSSTSYGEQFF.

The rearrangement joins TRBV20-1 to TRBJ1-1. The CDR3 has 13 residues. Germline V gene lookup returns CDR1 DFQATT and CDR2 SNEGSKA (reference sequence). CDR3 loop: CSASLYRGTEAFF.

The chain couples TRBV7-8 to TRBJ2-7; the D call of TRBD1 rests on TCRdb alone, since no DNA is present to check it. The CDR3 consists of 13 residues. CDR1 is SGHVS, CDR2 FQNEAQ, per germline. CDR3 sequence: CASGQGATYEQYF. Together with reference TRBV7-8 and TRBJ2-7, the CDR3 gives the full variable domain: GAGVSQSPRYKVAKRGQDVALRCDPISGHVSLFWYQQALGQGPEFLTYFQNEAQLDKSGLPSDRFFAERPEGSVSTLKIQRTQQEDSAVYLCASGQGATYEQYFGPGTRLTVT.

V and J are TRBV7-9 and TRBJ1-1; the D call of TRBD1 rests on TCRdb alone, since no DNA is present to check it. CDR1 and CDR2 from the germline V gene are SEHNR and FQNEAQ (reference sequence). The CDR3 loop spans 14 amino acids. The CDR3 reads CASNGQGGRTEAFF. The full variable domain, with the rest looked up from reference TRBV7-9 and TRBJ1-1, is DTGVSQNPRHKITKRGQNVTFRCDPISEHNRLYWYRQTLGQGPEFLTYFQNEAQLEKSRLLSDRFSAERPKGSFSTLEIQRTEQGDSAMYLCASNGQGGRTEAFFGQGTRLTVV.

This chain links TRBV4-1 with TRBJ2-7. The CDR3 totals 13 residues. Germline V CDR1 and CDR2: MGHRA, YSYEKL. This CDR3 is CASSQDLSGEQYF.

The V call is TRBV6-5, the J call TRBJ2-6. The germline CDR1 and CDR2 sequences are MNHEY and SVGAGI. The CDR3 consists of 15 residues. This CDR3 is CASSYSSSGANVLTF.

The chain joins TRBV3-1 to TRBJ2-7; the TCRdb call, TRBD2, lacks DNA for checking. Germline CDR1 reads LGHDT; CDR2 reads YNNKEL (reference sequence). The CDR3 spans 12 residues. Here the CDR3 reads CASSQPRDEQYF.

The chain carries TRBV4-1 and TRBJ2-3; TCRdb names TRBD2, which stays unverified in the absence of DNA. The length of the CDR3 is 17 residues. Germline V gene data show CDR1 as MGHRA and CDR2 as YSYEKL. CDR3: CASSQPPSGRLKDTQYF.

J is TRBJ2-7 and V is TRBV18; TCRdb selects TRBD2, and the lack of DNA leaves this call unchecked. Germline V gene lookup returns CDR1 KGHSH and CDR2 LQKENI. The CDR3 length is 15 residues. CDR3 amino acids: CASSPERDPSYEQYF.

This chain uses TRBV30 with TRBJ1-1; TCRdb calls TRBD1, which cannot be checked without DNA. Germline-derived CDR1 and CDR2 are GTSNPN and SVGIG (reference sequence). This CDR3 has 15 amino acids. CDR3: CAWNVAGGLDTEAFF.

This chain joins TRBV28 and TRBJ2-1; with no DNA, the TCRdb D assignment of TRBD2 cannot be verified. The CDR3 loop spans 15 amino acids. Germline loops: CDR1 MDHEN, CDR2 SYDVKM. CDR3 amino acids: CASSSWTSGGYEQFF. The whole variable domain, filled in from reference TRBV28 and TRBJ2-1, reads DVKVTQSSRYLVKRTGEKVFLECVQDMDHENMFWYRQDPGLGLRLIYFSYDVKMKEKGDIPEGYSVSREKKERFSLILESASTNQTSMYLCASSSWTSGGYEQFFGPGTRLTVL.

CDR3 amino acids: CASSLDIIAGATGELFF. V and J are TRBV11-2 and TRBJ2-2; with no DNA, the TCRdb D assignment of TRBD2 cannot be verified. This CDR3 has 17 amino acids. Germline V gene lookup returns CDR1 SGHAT and CDR2 FQNNGV.

The chain employs TRBV7-9 and TRBJ2-3. The germline CDR1 and CDR2 sequences are SEHNR and FQNEAQ (reference sequence). The CDR3 spans 15 residues. The CDR3 is CASSLVPGLTDTQYF.

This chain uses TRBV4-2 with TRBJ1-3; TCRdb proposes TRBD1, but this gene call is untestable without DNA. Germline loops: CDR1 LGHNA, CDR2 YNFKEQ. The CDR3 covers 15 residues. The CDR3 protein is CASSQDLQGGNTIYF.

The chain uses TRBV19 and TRBJ2-1; the TCRdb call, TRBD1, lacks DNA for checking. Germline CDR1 reads LNHDA; CDR2 reads SQIVND (reference sequence). The CDR3 contains 12 residues. This CDR3 is CASSPQGDEQFF.

The chain is built from TRBV6-2 or TRBV6-3 and TRBJ2-7; TCRdb picks TRBD2, but there is no DNA to check that call. The germline V gene has CDR1 MNHEY and CDR2 SVGEGT. This CDR3 is 19 amino acids long. This CDR3 is CASSYGSSGRPQGRYEQYF.

The chain employs TRBV7-6 and TRBJ2-3; as DNA is missing, the TRBD1 call by TCRdb cannot be tested. CDR1 SGHVS and CDR2 FNYEAQ come from the germline V gene. The CDR3 contains 15 residues. The chain's CDR3 is CASSQTAWGADTQYF. The entire variable domain, with the rest obtained from reference TRBV7-6 and TRBJ2-3, is as follows: GAGVSQSPRYKVTKRGQDVALRCDPISGHVSLYWYRQALGQGPEFLTYFNYEAQQDKSGLPNDRFSAERPEGSISTLTIQRTEQRDSAMYRCASSQTAWGADTQYFGPGTRLTVL.